This T cell receptor (beta chain) was observed in a study of T cells in Graves' hyperthyroidism and ophthalmopathy. Study-wide results and caveats: Researchers report that a 13 V-J model separated ophthalmopathy from stable hyperthyroidism. Within blood appeared most thyroid clonotypes that had expanded above 0.001.

TCR beta CDR3 regions were amplified from RNA. HTBI primers were the set used in a first-round RT-PCR of the TCR CDR3. MiXCR was run by TCRdb on the multiplex PCR reads, yielding one entry per CDR3 protein. The sample gives 300,000 to 350,000 distinct CDR3 sequences, 15% to 20% of which show up once; less than 65% is in the top ten. The CDR3 sequence is 13 residues long. Germline V gene data show CDR1 as SGHTA and CDR2 as FQGTGA. With regard to this clonotype: What it binds is unknown. The junction departs from the called germline gene at one end, perhaps through a read error.

The sequence derives from a woman aged 45 to 65 with Graves' hyperthyroidism. The sequencing sample was made of blood. V and J are TRBV7-3 and TRBJ1-5, with D uncertain. This CDR3 is CVSSLGRNQPQHF. CDR3 DNA: TGTGTCAGCAGCTTAGGGCGTAATCAGCCCCAGCATTTT.